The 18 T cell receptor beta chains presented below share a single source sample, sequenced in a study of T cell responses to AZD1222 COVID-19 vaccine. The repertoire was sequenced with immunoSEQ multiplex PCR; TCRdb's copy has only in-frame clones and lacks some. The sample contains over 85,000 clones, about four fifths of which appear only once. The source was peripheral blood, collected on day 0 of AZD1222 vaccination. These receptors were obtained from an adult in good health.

The CDR3 region is CASSYSIVVVNEQFF. The DNA of the CDR3 is TGTGCCAGCAGTTACTCGATCGTGGTTGTCAATGAGCAGTTCTTC. The rearrangement uses TRBV6-5 and TRBJ2-1; D call uncertain. Per the germline V gene, CDR1 is MNHEY and CDR2 is SVGAGI. Trimming removed 0 bases from V and 6 bases from J, with 12 bases in between. This CDR3 contains 15 residues.

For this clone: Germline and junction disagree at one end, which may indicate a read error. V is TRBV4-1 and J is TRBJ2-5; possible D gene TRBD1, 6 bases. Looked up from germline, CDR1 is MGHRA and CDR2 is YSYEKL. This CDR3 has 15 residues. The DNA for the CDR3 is TGCGCCAGCAGCCAAACTGGAACAGGGCAAGTGACCCAGTACTTC. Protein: CASSQTGTGQVTQYF.

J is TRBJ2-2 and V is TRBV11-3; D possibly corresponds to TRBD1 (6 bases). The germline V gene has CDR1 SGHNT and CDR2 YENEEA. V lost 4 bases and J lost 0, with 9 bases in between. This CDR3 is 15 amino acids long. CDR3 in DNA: TGTGCCAGCAGCTCGACAGGTGCGAACACCGGGGAGCTGTTTTTT. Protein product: CASSSTGANTGELFF. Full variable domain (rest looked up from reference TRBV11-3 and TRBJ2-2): EAGVVQSPRYKIIEKKQPVAFWCNPISGHNTLYWYLQNLGQGPELLIRYENEEAVDDSQLPKDRFSAERLKGVDSTLKIQPAELGDSAVYLCASSSTGANTGELFFGEGSRLTVL.

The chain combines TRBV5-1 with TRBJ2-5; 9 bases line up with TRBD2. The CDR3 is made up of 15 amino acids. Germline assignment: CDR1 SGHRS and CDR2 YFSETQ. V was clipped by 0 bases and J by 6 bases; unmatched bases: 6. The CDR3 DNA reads TGCGCCAGCAGCTTGGCGCTAGCGGGGAGGAAGACCCAGTACTTC. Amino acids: CASSLALAGRKTQYF.

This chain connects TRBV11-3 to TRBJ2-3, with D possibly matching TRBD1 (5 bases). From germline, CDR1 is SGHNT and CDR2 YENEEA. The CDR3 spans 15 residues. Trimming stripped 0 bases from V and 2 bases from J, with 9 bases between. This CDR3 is CASSLDVGLTDTQYF. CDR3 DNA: TGTGCCAGCAGCTTAGATGTGGGGCTCACAGATACGCAGTATTTT.

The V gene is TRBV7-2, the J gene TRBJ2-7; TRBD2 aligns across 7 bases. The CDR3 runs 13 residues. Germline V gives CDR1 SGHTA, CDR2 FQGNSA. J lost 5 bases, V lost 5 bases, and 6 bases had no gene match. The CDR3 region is CASSPPSGHEQYF. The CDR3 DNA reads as TGTGCCAGCAGCCCCCCTAGCGGACACGAGCAGTACTTC.

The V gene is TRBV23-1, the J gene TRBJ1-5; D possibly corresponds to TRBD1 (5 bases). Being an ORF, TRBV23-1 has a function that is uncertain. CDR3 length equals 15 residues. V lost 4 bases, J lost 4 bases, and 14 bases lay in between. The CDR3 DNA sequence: TGCGCCAGCAGTCCCCGGGACCGTCAAAATCAGCCCCAGCATTTT. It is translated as CASSPRDRQNQPQHF.

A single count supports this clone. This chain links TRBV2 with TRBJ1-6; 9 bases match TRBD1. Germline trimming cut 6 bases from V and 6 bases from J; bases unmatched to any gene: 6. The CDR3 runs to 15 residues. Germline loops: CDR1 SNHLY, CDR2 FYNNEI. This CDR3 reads CASRGPGQGNSPLHF. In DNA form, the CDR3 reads TGTGCCAGCAGAGGACCGGGACAGGGTAATTCACCCCTCCACTTT.

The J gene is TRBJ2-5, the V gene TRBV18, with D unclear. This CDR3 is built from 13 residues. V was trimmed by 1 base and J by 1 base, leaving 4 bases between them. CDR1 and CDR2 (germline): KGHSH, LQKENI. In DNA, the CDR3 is TGTGCCAGCTCACCACAGATCCAAGAGACCCAGTACTTC. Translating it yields CASSPQIQETQYF.

The CDR3 is CASNVRAGNTIYF. The CDR3 DNA reads TGTGCCAGCAACGTTAGGGCTGGAAACACCATATATTTT. This rearrangement joins TRBV6-1 to TRBJ1-3; the D is unclear. Trimming cost V 7 bases and J 2 bases, with 9 bases left between them. The germline V gene encodes CDR1 MNHNS and CDR2 SASEGT. This CDR3 is 13 amino acids long.

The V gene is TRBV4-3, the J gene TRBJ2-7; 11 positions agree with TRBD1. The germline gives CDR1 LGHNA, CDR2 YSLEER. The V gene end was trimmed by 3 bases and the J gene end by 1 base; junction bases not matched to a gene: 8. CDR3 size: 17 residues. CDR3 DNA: TGCGCCAGCAGCCACTCCCTCCGGGACAGGGGGTCCTACGAGCAGTACTTC. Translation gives CASSHSLRDRGSYEQYF.

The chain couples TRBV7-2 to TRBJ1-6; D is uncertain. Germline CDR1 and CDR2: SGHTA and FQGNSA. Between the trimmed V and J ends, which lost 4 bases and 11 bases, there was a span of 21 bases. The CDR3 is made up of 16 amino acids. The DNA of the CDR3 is TGTGCCAGCAGCTCCGGTTTGGGCAGCTCGGTAACACCCCTCCACTTT. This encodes CASSSGLGSSVTPLHF.

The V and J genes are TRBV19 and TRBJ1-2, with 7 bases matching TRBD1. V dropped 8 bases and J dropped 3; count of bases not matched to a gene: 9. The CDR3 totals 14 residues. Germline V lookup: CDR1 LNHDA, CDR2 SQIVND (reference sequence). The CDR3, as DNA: TGTGCCAGTCTTGGACAGGAGGGGCACTATGGCTACACCTTC. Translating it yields CASLGQEGHYGYTF.

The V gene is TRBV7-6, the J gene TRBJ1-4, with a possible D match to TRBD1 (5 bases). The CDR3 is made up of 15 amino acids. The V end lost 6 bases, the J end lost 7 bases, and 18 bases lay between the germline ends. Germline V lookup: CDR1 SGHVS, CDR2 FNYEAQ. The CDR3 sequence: CASSPEAGIGEKLFF. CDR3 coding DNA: TGTGCCAGCAGTCCTGAGGCAGGGATTGGTGAAAAACTGTTTTTT. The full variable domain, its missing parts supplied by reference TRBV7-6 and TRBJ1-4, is GAGVSQSPRYKVTKRGQDVALRCDPISGHVSLYWYRQALGQGPEFLTYFNYEAQQDKSGLPNDRFSAERPEGSISTLTIQRTEQRDSAMYRCASSPEAGIGEKLFFGSGTQLSVL.

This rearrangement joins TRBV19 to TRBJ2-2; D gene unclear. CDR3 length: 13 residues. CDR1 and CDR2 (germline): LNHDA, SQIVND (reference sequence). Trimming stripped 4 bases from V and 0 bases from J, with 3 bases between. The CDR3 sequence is CASSSPNTGELFF. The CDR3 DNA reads TGTGCCAGTAGTAGTCCGAACACCGGGGAGCTGTTTTTT.

CDR3 in amino acids: CASSETRGGEQFF. CDR3 nucleotides: TGTGCCAGCAGTGAGACGCGGGGGGGTGAGCAGTTCTTC. The chain carries TRBV6-1 and TRBJ2-1, with 9 nucleotides matching TRBD2. Losses at the gene ends were 3 bases for V and 9 bases for J; bases not matched to a gene: 3. This CDR3 region has 13 residues. The V gene's germline CDR1 is MNHNS and CDR2 SASEGT.

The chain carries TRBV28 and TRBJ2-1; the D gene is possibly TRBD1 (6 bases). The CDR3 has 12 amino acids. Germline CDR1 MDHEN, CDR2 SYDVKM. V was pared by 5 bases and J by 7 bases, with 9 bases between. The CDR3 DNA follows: TGTGCCAGCAGTATCAGGGGAAATGAGCAGTTCTTC. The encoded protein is CASSIRGNEQFF.

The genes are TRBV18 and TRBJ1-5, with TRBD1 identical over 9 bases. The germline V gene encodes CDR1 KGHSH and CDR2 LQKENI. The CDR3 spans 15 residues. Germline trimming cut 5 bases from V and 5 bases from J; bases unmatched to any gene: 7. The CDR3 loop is CASSARTGEYQPQHF. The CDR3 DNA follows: TGTGCCAGCTCAGCGCGGACAGGGGAATATCAGCCCCAGCATTTT.